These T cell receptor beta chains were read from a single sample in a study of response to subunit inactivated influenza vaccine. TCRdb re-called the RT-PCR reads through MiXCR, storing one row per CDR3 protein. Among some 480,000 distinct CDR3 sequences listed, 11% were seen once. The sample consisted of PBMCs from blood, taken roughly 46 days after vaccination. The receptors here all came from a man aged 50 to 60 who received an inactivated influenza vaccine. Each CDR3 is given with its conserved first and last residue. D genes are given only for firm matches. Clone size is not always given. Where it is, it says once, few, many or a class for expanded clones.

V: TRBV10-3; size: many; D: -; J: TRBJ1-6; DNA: TGTGCCACAAGGGCAGGTATCGGAAATTCACCCCTCCACTTT; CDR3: CATRAGIGNSPLHF
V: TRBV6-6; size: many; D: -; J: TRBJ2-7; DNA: TGTGCCACCAGTACAGGGGAGGCCGACGAGCAGTACTTC; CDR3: CATSTGEADEQYF
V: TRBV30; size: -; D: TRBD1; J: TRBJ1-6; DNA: TGTGCCTGGGCCGGGACAGGGAATTCACCCCTCCACTTT; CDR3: CAWAGTGNSPLHF
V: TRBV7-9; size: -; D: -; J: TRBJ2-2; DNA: TGTGCCAGCAGCTTAGCGGGAAGGGTAACCGGGGAGCTGTTTTTT; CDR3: CASSLAGRVTGELFF
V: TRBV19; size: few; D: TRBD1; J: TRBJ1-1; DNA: TGTGCCAGTAGTATGCCGTCAGGGGGCAACACTGAAGCTTTCTTT; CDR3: CASSMPSGGNTEAFF
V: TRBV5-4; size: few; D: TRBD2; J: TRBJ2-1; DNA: TGTGCCAGCAGCTTGGAAGGGACTAGAGTCTTGAATGAGCAGTTCTTC; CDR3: CASSLEGTRVLNEQFF
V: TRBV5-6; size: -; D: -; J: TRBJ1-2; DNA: TGTGCCAGCAGCCACAGGGAGCTCGCGGGCTACATCTTC; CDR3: CASSHRELAGYIF
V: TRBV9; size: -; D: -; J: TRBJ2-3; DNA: TGTGCCAGCAGCGTAGATGGGGGCACAGATACGCAGTATTTT; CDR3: CASSVDGGTDTQYF
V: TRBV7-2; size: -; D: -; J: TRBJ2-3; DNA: TGTGCCAGCAGCTTCGACTACGTATCGCAGTATTTT; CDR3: CASSFDYVSQYF
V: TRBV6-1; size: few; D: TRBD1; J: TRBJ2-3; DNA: TGTGCCAGCAGCTCAGGGGGAATGAGTGGCACAGATACGCAGTATTTT; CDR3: CASSSGGMSGTDTQYF
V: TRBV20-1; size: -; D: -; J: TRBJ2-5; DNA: TGCAGTGCTAGTTCGGGGTGGTACCAAGAGACCCAGTACTTC; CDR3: CSASSGWYQETQYF
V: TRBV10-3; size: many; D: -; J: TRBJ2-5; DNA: TGTGCCACCCGTACCGGAGAGACCCAGTACTTC; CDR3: CATRTGETQYF
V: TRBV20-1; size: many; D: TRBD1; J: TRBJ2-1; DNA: TGCAGTGCCCAGCCCCTCGGACAGGGGGTACACAATGAGCAGTTCTTC; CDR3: CSAQPLGQGVHNEQFF
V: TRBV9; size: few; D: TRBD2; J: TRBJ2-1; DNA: TGTGCCAGCAGCGTATCCGGGGGGAGAAACAATGAGCAGTTCTTC; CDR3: CASSVSGGRNNEQFF
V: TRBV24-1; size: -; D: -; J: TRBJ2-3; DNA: TGTGCCACCAGTGTAGCGATGAGCACAGATACGCAGTATTTT; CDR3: CATSVAMSTDTQYF
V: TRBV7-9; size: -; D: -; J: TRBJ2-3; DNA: TGTGCCAGCAGACTCCCAGACGGGCGGACAGATACGCAGTATTTT; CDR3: CASRLPDGRTDTQYF
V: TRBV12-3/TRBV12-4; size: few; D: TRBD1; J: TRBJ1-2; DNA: TGTGCCAGCAGTCCGGCCGGGACAGGGAGTTATGGCTACACCTTC; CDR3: CASSPAGTGSYGYTF
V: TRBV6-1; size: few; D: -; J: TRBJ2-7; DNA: TGTGCCAGCACATCCGGGACCAGATACGAGCAGTACTTC; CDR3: CASTSGTRYEQYF
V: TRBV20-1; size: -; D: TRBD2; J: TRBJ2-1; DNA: TGCAGTGCTAGTTTTAGCGGGAGCTACAATGAGCAGTTCTTC; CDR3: CSASFSGSYNEQFF
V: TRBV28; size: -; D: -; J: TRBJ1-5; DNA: TGTGCCAGCAGTATTCGGACACCCAGCAATCAGCCCCAGCATTTT; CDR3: CASSIRTPSNQPQHF
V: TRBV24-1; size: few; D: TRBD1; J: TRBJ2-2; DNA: TGTGCCACCAGTGATGACTCCGGGACAGGTCCATCCGGGGAGCTGTTTTTT; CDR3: CATSDDSGTGPSGELFF
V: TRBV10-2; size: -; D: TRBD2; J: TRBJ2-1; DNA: TGCGCCAGCAGTTATCGGGCTAGCGGGGGGTACAATGAGCAGTTCTTC; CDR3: CASSYRASGGYNEQFF
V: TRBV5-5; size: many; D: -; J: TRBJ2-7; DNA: TGTGCCAGCAGCTTATCCACGACCGAGCAGTACTTC; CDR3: CASSLSTTEQYF
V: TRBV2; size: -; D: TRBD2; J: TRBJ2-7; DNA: TGTGCCAGCAGTGAAGCGGGGCGGGGGAACTCCTACGAGCAGTACTTC; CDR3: CASSEAGRGNSYEQYF
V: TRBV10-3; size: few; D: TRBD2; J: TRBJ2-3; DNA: TGTGCCATCAGTGGTGTTAGCGGGGGGGCCCGCGGAGATACGCAGTATTTT; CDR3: CAISGVSGGARGDTQYF
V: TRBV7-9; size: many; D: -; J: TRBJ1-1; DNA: TGTGCCAGCAACTTAATGAACACTGAAGCTTTCTTT; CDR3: CASNLMNTEAFF
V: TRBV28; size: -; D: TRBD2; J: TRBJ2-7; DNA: TGTGCCAGCAGTTTAAGCGGGACGCGCCCCTACGAGCAGTACTTC; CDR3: CASSLSGTRPYEQYF
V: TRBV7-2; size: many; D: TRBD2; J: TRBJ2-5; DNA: TGTGCCAGCAGCTTAGTCGCGGGGGGACAAGAGACCCAGTACTTC; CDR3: CASSLVAGGQETQYF
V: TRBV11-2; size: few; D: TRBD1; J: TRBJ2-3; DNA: TGTGCCAGCACCTCGAGGGGGCCCGGGGATACGCAGTATTTT; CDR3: CASTSRGPGDTQYF
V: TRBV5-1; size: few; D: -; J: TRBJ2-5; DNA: TGCGCCAGCAGCTTACCAGGAGGGAAGGCAGGGACCCACCAAGAGACCCAGTACTTC; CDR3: CASSLPGGKAGTHQETQYF
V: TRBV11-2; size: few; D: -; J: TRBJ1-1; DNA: TGTGCCAGCAGAACTGTGGGGGCCGGTCGAACTGAAGCTTTCTTT; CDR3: CASRTVGAGRTEAFF